This T cell receptor beta chain was obtained from a study of T cell changes during pregnancy in multiple sclerosis. Germline loops: CDR1 SGHTA, CDR2 FQGNSA. The V gene lost 5 bases and the J gene lost 6 bases, with 11 bases spanning the gap. The CDR3 totals 12 residues. Data came from immunoSEQ multiplex PCR; TCRdb stores just in-frame clones and leaves some out. The table records more than 40,000 clones, about 90% of them present only once. Sequenced material: CD8+ T cells from peripheral blood mononuclear cells, taken after pregnancy. The clonotype originates from a female donor with multiple sclerosis, enrolled in a pregnancy study. This chain connects TRBV7-2 to TRBJ2-7, with D hard to call. The CDR3, as DNA: TGTGCCAGCAGCCCACTACCTCCCGAGCAGTACTTC. Its translation: CASSPLPPEQYF.